This TCR beta chain was captured in a study of T cells expressing NK-cell markers. TCRdb reanalyzed the 5' RACE reads and collapses them to one entry per CDR3 protein, without DNA. The sample is made up of around 140,000 distinct CDR3 sequences, and the top ten hold 12% of it. Overall study findings and caveats: As a fraction of CD8+ T cells, dominant NKG2C+ clonotypes reached about 1.0-7.0% in six donors.

About this clonotype: Its antigen remains unidentified.

This CDR3 has 15 amino acids. CDR1 MGHRA and CDR2 YSYEKL come from the germline V gene. The source of this sequence is a man aged 18 to 30 in good health. The rearrangement links TRBV4-1 to TRBJ1-6; there is no DNA to check the TCRdb D call of TRBD1. Material for sequencing was blood T cells: a sorted CD56 or NKG2C T cell subset, CD4+ or CD8+ T cells, or bulk PBMC T cells (not recorded which). CDR3 sequence reads: CASSQGGPGPSPLHF.